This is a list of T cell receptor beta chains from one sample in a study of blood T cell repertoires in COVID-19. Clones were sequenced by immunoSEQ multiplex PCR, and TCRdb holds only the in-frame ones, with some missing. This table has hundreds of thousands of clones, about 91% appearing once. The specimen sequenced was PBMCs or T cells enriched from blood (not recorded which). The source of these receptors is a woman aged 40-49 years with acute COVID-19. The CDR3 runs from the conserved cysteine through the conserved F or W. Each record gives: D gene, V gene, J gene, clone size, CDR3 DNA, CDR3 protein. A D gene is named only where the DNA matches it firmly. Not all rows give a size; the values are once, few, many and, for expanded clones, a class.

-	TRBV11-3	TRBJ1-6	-	TGTGCCAGCAGCTCCAGGCCAGGATCACCCCTCCACTTT	CASSSRPGSPLHF
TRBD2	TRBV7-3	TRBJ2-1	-	TGTGCCAGCAGACCCCGAGGTAAGCGGGGACCGAGCTCCTACAATGAGCAGTTCTTC	CASRPRGKRGPSSYNEQFF
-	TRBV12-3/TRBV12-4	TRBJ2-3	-	TGTGCCAGCAGCACAGGGTCAGATACGCAGTATTTT	CASSTGSDTQYF
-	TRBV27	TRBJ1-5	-	TGTGCCAGCCGGCCCAGGGGCAATCAGCCCCAGCATTTT	CASRPRGNQPQHF
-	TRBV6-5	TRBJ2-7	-	TGTGCCAGCGGCCGCTACGAGCAGTACTTC	CASGRYEQYF
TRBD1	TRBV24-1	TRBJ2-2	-	TGTGCCACCAGTGCAGGGGGAGACACCGGGGAGCTGTTTTTT	CATSAGGDTGELFF
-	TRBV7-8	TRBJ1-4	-	TGTGCCAGCAGCACAGGGTTTTCAACTAATGAAAAACTGTTTTTT	CASSTGFSTNEKLFF
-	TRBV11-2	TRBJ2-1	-	TGTGCCAGCAGCTTAGATCTTTCCGAGGTCTATGAGCAGTTCTTC	CASSLDLSEVYEQFF
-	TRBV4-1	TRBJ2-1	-	TGCGCCAGCAGCCAAGAACTAGGTTCCCATGAGCAGTTCTTC	CASSQELGSHEQFF
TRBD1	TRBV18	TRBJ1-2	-	TGTGCCAGCTCACCTGGACAGGAGGGGTATGGCTACACCTTC	CASSPGQEGYGYTF
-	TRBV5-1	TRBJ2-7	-	TGCGCCAGCAGCCATAGACAGGCAGGCTACGAGCAGTACTTC	CASSHRQAGYEQYF
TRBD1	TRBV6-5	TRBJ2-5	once	TGTGCCAGCATCCCACAGGGGGCAGAGACCCAGTACTTC	CASIPQGAETQYF
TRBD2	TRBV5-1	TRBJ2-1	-	TGCGCCAGCAGCTTGGTGTGGCGGGAGGGCGATGAGCAGTTCTTC	CASSLVWREGDEQFF
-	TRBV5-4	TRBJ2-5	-	TGTGCCAGCAGCCCAGCGGTCGGGGAGACCCAGTACTTC	CASSPAVGETQYF
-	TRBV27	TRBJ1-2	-	TGTGCCAGCAGTTTAACAGCCTCCAACTATGGCTACACCTTC	CASSLTASNYGYTF
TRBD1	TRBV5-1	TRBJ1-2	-	TGCGCCAGCAGCTCTGCGGGGACACAGGGGGCGGATGGCTACACCTTC	CASSSAGTQGADGYTF
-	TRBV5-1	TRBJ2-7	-	TGCGCCAGCAGCTTGGAGTTAGCGAAACGCGAGCAGTACTTC	CASSLELAKREQYF
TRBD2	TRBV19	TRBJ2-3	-	TGTGCCAGTAGTACCGGGACTAGCGGGGTGCTAGGTACGCAGTATTTT	CASSTGTSGVLGTQYF
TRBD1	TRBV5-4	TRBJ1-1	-	TGTGCCAGCAGCATCTCCGGGACAGGGGAAACTGAAGCTTTCTTT	CASSISGTGETEAFF
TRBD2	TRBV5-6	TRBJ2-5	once	TGTGCCAGCAGATACCGGGGGGGGCCAGAGACCCAGTACTTC	CASRYRGGPETQYF
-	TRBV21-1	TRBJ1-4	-	TGTGCCAGCAGCAAGGTGGGACTGAACAAATCTTATGAAAAACTGTTTTTT	CASSKVGLNKSYEKLFF
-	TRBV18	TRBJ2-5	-	TGTGCCAGCTCAACTGGCGGGTCTATCCAAGAGACCCAGTACTTC	CASSTGGSIQETQYF
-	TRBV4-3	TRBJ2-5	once	TGCGCCAGCAGCCGTCTTTTGGCCCAAGAGACCCAGTACTTC	CASSRLLAQETQYF
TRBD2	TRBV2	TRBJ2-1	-	TGTGCCAGCAGGATAGCGGGAGGCAATGAGCAGTTCTTC	CASRIAGGNEQFF
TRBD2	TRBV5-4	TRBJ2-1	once	TGTGCCAGCAGCCCGTCCCGGACTAGCGGCTCCTACAATGAGCAGTTCTTC	CASSPSRTSGSYNEQFF
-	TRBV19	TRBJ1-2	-	TGTGCCAGTAGTCGACAGGATCTCGGCTACACCTTC	CASSRQDLGYTF
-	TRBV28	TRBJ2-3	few	TGTGCCAGCAGCCCCCTAAACACAGATACGCAGTATTTT	CASSPLNTDTQYF
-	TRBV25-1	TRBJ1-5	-	TGTGCCAGCAGTGTTGGGAGACAGCCCCAGCATTTT	CASSVGRQPQHF
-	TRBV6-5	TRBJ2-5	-	TGTGCCAGCAGTTACTCTCGTCTATGGGAGACCCAGTACTTC	CASSYSRLWETQYF
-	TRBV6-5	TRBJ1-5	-	TGTGCCAGCAGTTACTCGCAGTATAGCAATCAGCCCCAGCATTTT	CASSYSQYSNQPQHF
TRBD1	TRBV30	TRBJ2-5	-	TGTGCCTGGAGTTCCGGACAGGGGCAAAGGGAGACCCAGTACTTC	CAWSSGQGQRETQYF
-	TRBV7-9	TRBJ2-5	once	TGTGCCAGCAGTTATACAGGGTTGGAGACCCAGTACTTC	CASSYTGLETQYF
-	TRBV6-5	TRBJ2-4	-	TGTGCCGGATCGGACAGTAAAAACATTCAGTACTTC	CAGSDSKNIQYF
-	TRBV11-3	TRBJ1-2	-	TGTGCCAGCAGCTTAGTCGGTGTAGGCTACACCTTC	CASSLVGVGYTF
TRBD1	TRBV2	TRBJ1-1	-	TGTGCCAGCAGGGCCGGGACAGGGGGCTCCAAGGAAGCTTTCTTT	CASRAGTGGSKEAFF
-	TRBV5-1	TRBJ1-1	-	TGCGCCAGCAGCTTTTCGGGGGACACTGAAGCTTTCTTT	CASSFSGDTEAFF
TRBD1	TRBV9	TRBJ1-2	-	TGTGCCAGCAGAAGTTCGGCCGGGACAGCCTATGGCTACACCTTC	CASRSSAGTAYGYTF
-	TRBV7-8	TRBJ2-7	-	TGTGCCAGCAGTTACAGAGCCTACGAGCAGTACTTC	CASSYRAYEQYF
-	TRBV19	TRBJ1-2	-	TGTGCCAGTAGTCCCCCGGAGCTACCCTATGGCTACACCTTC	CASSPPELPYGYTF
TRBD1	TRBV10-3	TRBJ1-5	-	TGTGCCATCAGTGGGACAGGGGATGGTCAGCCCCAGCATTTT	CAISGTGDGQPQHF
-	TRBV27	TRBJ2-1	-	TGTGCCAGCAGTTTATCCGCAGGAATATACAATGAGCAGTTCTTC	CASSLSAGIYNEQFF
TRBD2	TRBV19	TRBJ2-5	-	TGTGCCAGTAGTATAGGCGGAGCGGGGGCTGGGGAGACCCAGTACTTC	CASSIGGAGAGETQYF
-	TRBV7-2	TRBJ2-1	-	TGTGCCAGCAGCTTAGAACTAGGTTACAATGAGCAGTTCTTC	CASSLELGYNEQFF
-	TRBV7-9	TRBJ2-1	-	TGTGCCAGCTTAAGCCGGGACAATTCCTACAATGAGCAGTTCTTC	CASLSRDNSYNEQFF
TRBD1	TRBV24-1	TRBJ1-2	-	TGTGCCACCAGTGGAAAGGGACAGGACTATGGCTACACCTTC	CATSGKGQDYGYTF
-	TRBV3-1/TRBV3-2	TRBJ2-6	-	TGTGCCAGCAGCCAAGTACACAGCTCTGGGGCCAACGTCCTGACTTTC	CASSQVHSSGANVLTF
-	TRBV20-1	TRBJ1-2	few	TGCAGTGCTAGTATGGCACCACCCAACTATGGCTACACCTTC	CSASMAPPNYGYTF
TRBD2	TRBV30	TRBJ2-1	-	TGTGCCGGGTCCGGGACTAGCGGGGCGAGCTCCTACAATGAGCAGTTCTTC	CAGSGTSGASSYNEQFF